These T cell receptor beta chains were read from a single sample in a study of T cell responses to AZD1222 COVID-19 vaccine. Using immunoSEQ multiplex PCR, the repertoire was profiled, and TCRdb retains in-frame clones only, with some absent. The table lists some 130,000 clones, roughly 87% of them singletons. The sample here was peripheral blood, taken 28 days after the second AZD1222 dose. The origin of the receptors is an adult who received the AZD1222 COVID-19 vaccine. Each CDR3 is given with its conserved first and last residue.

CSVEKRTYGYTF TRBV29-1
CASSLDSANEKLFF TRBV5-1
CASSLRRGGYTF TRBV12-3/TRBV12-4
CASSRGAGTEAFF TRBV6-5
CASMGGSAEKLFF TRBV6-5
CASRPGPTYEQYF TRBV6-5
CASTAGQPYEQYF TRBV25-1
CASSGGALSYEQYF TRBV9
CASSLRTGQGGGYTF TRBV5-4
CASSSRGLEEQYF TRBV12-3/TRBV12-4
CASSSGTGGSYEQYF TRBV7-8
CASSPGSSYNEQFF TRBV3-1/TRBV3-2
CASSRLASYNEQFF TRBV3-1/TRBV3-2
CASSPTGGFSNQPQHF TRBV7-2
CASSQYRLGTGPLANEKLFF TRBV4-1
CASAQGARRGNYGYTF TRBV19
CASVRLGRGVGYTF TRBV6-5
CASRYSSGGTRDTQYF TRBV6-5
CASSATGVYSPLHF TRBV2
CASSNSGTSNYGYTF TRBV7-9
CASSPAGGGAGEKLFF TRBV28
CATRQGHGYTF TRBV19
CASSLVPGGENSPLHF TRBV7-2
CASSSTSNYGYTF TRBV7-8
CASSFSEGTEAFF TRBV11-2
CASSLTPAHGYTF TRBV19
CASSLWGGLKGSNQPQHF TRBV27
CASSLGGLAPPGTYTQYF TRBV27
CASKGKGTYNEQFF TRBV21-1
CASSRGLGQQNTGELFF TRBV6-2/TRBV6-3
CSVRQGSSDTQYF TRBV29-1